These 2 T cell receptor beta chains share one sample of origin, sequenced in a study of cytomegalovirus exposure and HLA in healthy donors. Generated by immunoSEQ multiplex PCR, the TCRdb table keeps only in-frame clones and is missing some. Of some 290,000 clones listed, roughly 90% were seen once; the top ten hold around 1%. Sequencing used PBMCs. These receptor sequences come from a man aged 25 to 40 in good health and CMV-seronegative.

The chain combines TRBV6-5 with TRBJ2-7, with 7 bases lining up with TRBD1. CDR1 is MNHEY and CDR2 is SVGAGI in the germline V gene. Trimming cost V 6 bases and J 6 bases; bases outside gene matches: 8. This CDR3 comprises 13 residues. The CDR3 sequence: CASRFDRVSEQYF. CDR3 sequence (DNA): TGTGCCAGCAGATTTGACAGGGTCAGCGAGCAGTACTTC.

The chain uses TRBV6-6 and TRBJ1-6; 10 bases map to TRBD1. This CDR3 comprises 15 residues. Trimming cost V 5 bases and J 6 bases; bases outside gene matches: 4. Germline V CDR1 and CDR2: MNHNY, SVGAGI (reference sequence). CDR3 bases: TGTGCCAGCAGTCCCGGGACAGGGGTTAATTCACCCCTCCACTTT. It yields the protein CASSPGTGVNSPLHF.